The text below deals with one TCR beta chain. Antigen: not known. Generated by immunoSEQ multiplex PCR, the TCRdb table keeps only in-frame clones and is missing some. The data contain about 2 million clones, 90% to 95% of them singletons. This specimen comes from a study of shared clonotypes between healthy human individuals. Notes on the study in general: All-four-donor shared clonotypes had higher generation probabilities than non-shared clonotypes did.

The TCR comes from a man aged 18-30 years in good health. Sequencing input: naive CD4+ T cells sorted from blood. The subset: CD45RA+ positively selected.

CDR3 DNA: TGTGCCAGCAGCTCAACGGGACAGGAGCACTATGGCTACACCTTC. This sequence encodes CASSSTGQEHYGYTF. V and J are TRBV7-9 and TRBJ1-2; 8 positions agree with TRBD1. Germline V gene lookup returns CDR1 SEHNR and CDR2 FQNEAQ (reference sequence). V was clipped by 4 bases and J by 3 bases; unmatched bases: 7. The CDR3 spans 15 residues. Supplemented by reference TRBV7-9 and TRBJ1-2, the full variable domain reads DTGVSQNPRHKITKRGQNVTFRCDPISEHNRLYWYRQTLGQGPEFLTYFQNEAQLEKSRLLSDRFSAERPKGSFSTLEIQRTEQGDSAMYLCASSSTGQEHYGYTFGSGTRLTVV.